The next 32 T cell receptor beta chains were all read from a single sample in a study of T cell repertoires in cytomegalovirus infection. TCRdb recomputed calls from the reads with MiXCR, one row per CDR3 protein. The sample consists of 150,000 to 190,000 distinct CDR3 sequences, about a quarter of them appearing once. The sample consisted of PBMCs. The source of these receptors is a human donor in good health (CMV status not recorded). Some clones in this sample may be carry-over from other donors' samples.

The chain is built from TRBV15 and TRBJ1-1; D is undetermined. Germline V gene sequence: CDR1 LNHNV, CDR2 YYDKDF (reference sequence). There are 13 residues in the CDR3. Trimming removed 0 bases at V and 4 bases at J, with 6 bases between. CDR3 DNA sequence: TGTGCCACCAGCAGAGATGGAATCACTGAAGCTTTCTTT. This encodes CATSRDGITEAFF.

The chain has TRBV25-1 and TRBJ1-4; TRBD1 might be the D (6 bases). Germline V gene sequence: CDR1 MGHDK, CDR2 SYGVNS. Trimming cost V 0 bases and J 5 bases, with 13 bases left between them. The CDR3 is 16 residues long. The CDR3 loop reads CASSEYRGGRNEKLFF. The CDR3 DNA sequence: TGTGCCAGCAGTGAATACCGAGGGGGAAGGAATGAAAAACTGTTTTTT.

This clonotype was recorded a few times. The gene calls are TRBV28 and TRBJ1-6; D is perhaps TRBD1 (6 bases). The CDR3 runs 13 residues. Germline V gives CDR1 MDHEN, CDR2 SYDVKM. Trimming pared 3 bases from V and 9 bases from J, leaving 9 bases between. CDR3 nucleotides: TGTGCCAGCAGTTTGGGACACCTTTCACCCCTCCACTTT. It codes for CASSLGHLSPLHF.

This rearrangement joins TRBV11-3 to TRBJ2-4; TRBD1 is a possible D gene (6 bases). V was pared by 5 bases and J by 4 bases, with 18 bases between. CDR3 length: 16 amino acids. CDR1 is SGHNT, CDR2 YENEEA, per germline. The CDR3 DNA reads TGTGCCAGCAGCCCAAAAGGTCGGACAGTAAAAAACATTCAGTACTTC. Translated: CASSPKGRTVKNIQYF.

This clonotype was picked up a small number of times. This rearrangement joins TRBV7-9 to TRBJ2-7; maybe TRBD2 (6 bases). Trimming cost V 4 bases and J 3 bases, with 10 bases left between them. Germline values: CDR1 SEHNR, CDR2 FQNEAQ (reference sequence). The CDR3 extends over 13 amino acids. The CDR3 loop is CASSYGTGYEQYF. The CDR3 DNA sequence: TGTGCCAGCAGCTACGGGACTGGCTACGAGCAGTACTTC.

This clonotype was counted ten times or more. The V call is TRBV28, the J call TRBJ1-5; D possibly corresponds to TRBD1 (6 bases). Germline CDR1 is MDHEN and CDR2 is SYDVKM. The CDR3 totals 16 residues. The V gene lost 4 bases and the J gene lost 0 bases, with 13 bases spanning the gap. The CDR3 region has the DNA TGTGCCAGCAGTTCTTGGACAGACGGTAGCAATCAGCCCCAGCATTTT. Its protein is CASSSWTDGSNQPQHF.

This CDR3 is CSVEEGGTEAFF. The CDR3 DNA follows: TGCAGCGTTGAAGAGGGGGGGACTGAAGCTTTCTTT. This chain uses TRBV29-1 with TRBJ1-1; D might be TRBD1 (5 bases). The length of the CDR3 is 12 residues. V lost 0 bases, J lost 5 bases, and 7 bases lay in between. Germline assignment: CDR1 SQVTM and CDR2 ANQGSEA. The complete variable domain, with remaining parts taken from reference TRBV29-1 and TRBJ1-1, reads SAVISQKPSRDICQRGTSLTIQCQVDSQVTMMFWYRQQPGQSLTLIATANQGSEATYESGFVIDKFPISRPNLTFSTLTVSNMSPEDSSIYLCSVEEGGTEAFFGQGTRLTVV.

This clonotype turned up a few times. This chain connects TRBV7-2 to TRBJ1-2; D gene unclear. V was shortened by 1 base and J by 5 bases, with 5 bases between the two germline ends. CDR3 length: 12 residues. Per the germline V gene, CDR1 is SGHTA and CDR2 is FQGNSA. The CDR3: CASSLVGYGYTF. The CDR3 coding sequence is TGTGCCAGCAGCTTAGTCGGTTATGGCTACACCTTC.

This sequence joins TRBV4-1 and TRBJ1-2, with D hard to call. The ends were cut back, 2 bases at V and 2 bases at J, with 6 bases in the middle. Germline CDR1 reads MGHRA; CDR2 reads YSYEKL. The CDR3 length is 13 residues. The CDR3: CASSQSGNYGYTF. The CDR3 DNA follows: TGCGCCAGCAGCCAATCCGGGAACTATGGCTACACCTTC.

The chain recombines TRBV5-6 with TRBJ2-7, with TRBD2 as a possible D gene (6 bases). The CDR3 loop spans 14 amino acids. CDR1 is SGHDT and CDR2 is YYEEEE in the germline V gene. Trimming cost V 2 bases and J 7 bases, with 16 bases left between them. The chain's CDR3 is CASSFGGTAVEQYF. The CDR3 coding sequence is TGTGCCAGCAGCTTCGGCGGGACCGCGGTGGAGCAGTACTTC.

This clonotype was observed at least ten times. CDR3 in amino acids: CASSSQGAGYGYTF. Written as DNA, the CDR3 is TGTGCCAGCAGTTCACAGGGGGCGGGCTATGGCTACACCTTC. The chain carries TRBV12-3 or TRBV12-4 and TRBJ1-2; 9 nucleotides agree with TRBD1. The CDR3 is 14 amino acids. V lost 4 bases to trimming and J lost 4 bases; unmatched junction nucleotides: 4.

The chain recombines TRBV19 with TRBJ1-5, with unresolved D. CDR1 LNHDA and CDR2 SQIVND come from the germline V gene (reference sequence). The germline V and J ends were trimmed by 1 base and 5 bases, with 9 bases remaining between them. The CDR3 sequence is 14 residues long. The CDR3 here is CASSIAEGYQPQHF. The CDR3, as DNA: TGTGCCAGTAGTATAGCCGAAGGGTATCAGCCCCAGCATTTT.

This clonotype was observed a handful of times. The CDR3 loop is CASSQEGGLLARYEQYF. CDR3 DNA: TGTGCCAGCAGCCAAGAAGGAGGCTTACTAGCGAGATACGAGCAGTACTTC. The V call is TRBV4-2, the J call TRBJ2-7; 7 nucleotides agree with TRBD2. CDR3 length: 17 residues. The V and J ends lost 0 bases and 4 bases, in that order; junction bases with no gene match: 12. Germline CDR1 and CDR2: LGHNA and YNFKEQ.

This clonotype appeared a few times. The rearrangement joins TRBV7-2 to TRBJ2-2; no definite D call. Germline values: CDR1 SGHTA, CDR2 FQGNSA. The CDR3 has 14 amino acids. The V gene lost 5 bases and the J gene lost 3 bases, with 10 bases spanning the gap. The CDR3 nucleotides are TGTGCCAGCAGCCCCTGGACGGACACCGGGGAGCTGTTTTTT. Amino acids: CASSPWTDTGELFF.

The chain is built from TRBV7-2 and TRBJ1-1, with TRBD1 matching 8 bases. This CDR3 region has 14 residues. CDR1 and CDR2 (germline): SGHTA, FQGNSA. J gave up 7 bases and V 0 bases, and 4 bases lay outside the gene matches. Here the CDR3 reads CASSLAQGAGEAFF. For the CDR3, the DNA is TGTGCCAGCAGCTTAGCGCAGGGGGCCGGTGAAGCTTTCTTT.

There are many counts of this clonotype. The chain's CDR3 is CASSTTVTGELFF. Here the CDR3 DNA reads TGTGCCAGCAGCACCACAGTAACCGGGGAGCTGTTTTTT. V usage is TRBV7-9 and J usage is TRBJ2-2, with unresolved D. V was trimmed by 5 bases and J by 5 bases, leaving 9 bases between them. The CDR3 is made up of 13 amino acids. The germline CDR1 and CDR2 sequences are SEHNR and FQNEAQ (reference sequence).

The chain combines TRBV6-5 with TRBJ2-6, with D perhaps matching TRBD2 (7 bases). The CDR3 has 15 residues. Trimming shortened V by 5 bases and J by 10 bases, and 18 bases separated the two germline ends. Germline V gives CDR1 MNHEY, CDR2 SVGAGI. Here the CDR3 reads CASSNGGAQLNVLTF. The CDR3 DNA sequence: TGTGCCAGCAGTAATGGGGGGGCACAACTTAACGTCCTGACTTTC.

This clonotype has a handful of counts. V and J are TRBV5-4 and TRBJ2-3; 11 nucleotides line up with TRBD2. The CDR3 contains 16 residues. The V and J ends lost 4 bases and 1 base, in that order; junction bases with no gene match: 5. Germline V CDR1 and CDR2: SGHNT, YYREEE (reference sequence). In nucleotides, the CDR3 is TGTGCCAGCAGCGCGATAGCGGGAGGGGGCACAGATACGCAGTATTTT. Translation: CASSAIAGGGTDTQYF.

The table lists this clonotype with a few counts. The chain couples TRBV19 to TRBJ2-5; 7 bases are shared with TRBD1. This CDR3 spans 12 amino acids. Trimming took 5 bases from V and 7 from J; bases not matched to a gene: 4. In germline, CDR1 is LNHDA, CDR2 SQIVND (reference sequence). Here the CDR3 DNA reads TGTGCCAGTAGTCACCGACAGGGGACCCAGTACTTC. This translates into CASSHRQGTQYF. Together with reference TRBV19 and TRBJ2-5, the CDR3 gives the full variable domain: DGGITQSPKYLFRKEGQNVTLSCEQNLNHDAMYWYRQDPGQGLRLIYYSQIVNDFQKGDIAEGYSVSREKKESFPLTVTSAQKNPTAFYLCASSHRQGTQYFGPGTRLLVL.

The genes are TRBV12-3 or TRBV12-4 and TRBJ1-5, with a tentative D call TRBD1 (6 bases). V was clipped by 3 bases and J by 6 bases, with 9 bases between them. The CDR3 is 13 residues long. The CDR3 DNA is TGTGCCAGCAGTTTCGGGGGGCTTCAGCCCCAGCATTTT. It translates to CASSFGGLQPQHF.

The sample holds a few counts of this clonotype. This chain links TRBV28 with TRBJ1-4; D perhaps matches TRBD1 (6 bases). Germline CDR1 MDHEN, CDR2 SYDVKM. V lost 4 bases, J lost 6 bases, and 12 bases lay in between. CDR3 size: 14 residues. DNA of the CDR3: TGTGCCAGCAGTTATGTACAGGGCTATGAAAAACTGTTTTTT. Protein: CASSYVQGYEKLFF.

The chain has TRBV27 and TRBJ1-1; 9 bases line up with TRBD1. CDR3 length: 14 residues. Germline lookup yields CDR1 MNHEY and CDR2 SMNVEV (reference sequence). V gave up 5 bases and J gave up 5 bases; unmatched junction bases: 6. This chain's CDR3 is CASSPTGGWTEAFF. The CDR3 DNA follows: TGTGCCAGCAGTCCGACAGGGGGATGGACTGAAGCTTTCTTT.

This clonotype was detected only a few times. The chain couples TRBV7-8 to TRBJ1-2; D not certain. This CDR3 is built from 16 residues. V lost 0 bases and J lost 4, with 15 bases in between. Germline V gene data show CDR1 as SGHVS and CDR2 as FQNEAQ. CDR3 coding DNA: TGTGCCAGCAGCTTAGCGGTGCGGACCGCTGGCTATGGCTACACCTTC. Protein product: CASSLAVRTAGYGYTF.

The chain carries TRBV9 and TRBJ2-2; 9 nucleotides match TRBD1. The CDR3 sequence is 15 residues long. V dropped 2 bases and J dropped 4; count of bases not matched to a gene: 3. Germline loops: CDR1 SGDLS, CDR2 YYNGEE. The DNA for the CDR3 is TGTGCCAGCAGCGTCGGACAGGGGTCCACCGGGGAGCTGTTTTTT. This translates into CASSVGQGSTGELFF.

This clonotype has more than one count but fewer than ten. The V call is TRBV7-6, the J call TRBJ2-2; possibly TRBD1 or TRBD2 for D (5 bases each). The CDR3 has 16 amino acids. In germline, CDR1 is SGHVS, CDR2 FNYEAQ. With 8 bases removed from V and 0 bases from J, the gap between germline ends came to 16 bases. CDR3 region: CASQGGSGANTGELFF. The CDR3 DNA reads TGTGCCAGCCAGGGCGGGTCCGGAGCGAACACCGGGGAGCTGTTTTTT.

This clonotype occurred a few times. The chain couples TRBV20-1 to TRBJ2-1; 11 bases map to TRBD2. In germline, CDR1 is DFQATT, CDR2 SNEGSKA (reference sequence). This CDR3 spans 17 amino acids. V lost 0 bases and J lost 8; bases outside the gene matches: 12. CDR3 DNA: TGCAGTGCTAGAGATTGGGACACTAGCGGGAGAGGGTATGAGCAGTTCTTC. Protein product: CSARDWDTSGRGYEQFF.

This clonotype appeared many times. The chain combines TRBV7-2 with TRBJ2-7; weak D call: TRBD1 (5 bases). Germline CDR1 is SGHTA and CDR2 is FQGNSA. Between the trimmed V and J ends, which lost 3 bases and 0 bases, there was a span of 15 bases. This CDR3 contains 16 residues. This chain's CDR3 is CASSFTTGRSSYEQYF. In DNA, the CDR3 is TGTGCCAGCAGCTTCACAACAGGCAGGAGCTCCTACGAGCAGTACTTC. The full variable domain, in which reference TRBV7-2 and TRBJ2-7 provide the parts outside the CDR3, is GAGVSQSPSNKVTEKGKDVELRCDPISGHTALYWYRQSLGQGLEFLIYFQGNSAPDKSGLPSDRFSAERTGGSVSTLTIQRTQQEDSAVYLCASSFTTGRSSYEQYFGPGTRLTVT.

This clonotype was picked up a small number of times. The rearrangement links TRBV7-4 to TRBJ1-1, with a possible D match to TRBD1 (5 bases). The CDR3 length is 15 residues. Trimming pared 2 bases from V and 7 bases from J, leaving 17 bases between. Germline V gene lookup returns CDR1 SGHVT and CDR2 SQSDAQ. The CDR3 DNA sequence: TGTGCCAGCAGCTTAAGGGGACGAAGGGAAGGTGAAGCTTTCTTT. The encoded protein is CASSLRGRREGEAFF.

The chain has TRBV2 and TRBJ1-1; D is unclear. V dropped 0 bases and J dropped 1 base, with 9 bases sitting between them. CDR1 is SNHLY and CDR2 is FYNNEI in the germline V gene. This CDR3 region has 15 residues. DNA of the CDR3: TGTGCCAGCAGTGAAGCTGGCCAGCCGAACACTGAAGCTTTCTTT. It encodes CASSEAGQPNTEAFF.

The chain recombines TRBV9 with TRBJ2-3; 10 bases fit TRBD2. Germline V lookup: CDR1 SGDLS, CDR2 YYNGEE. There are 15 residues in the CDR3. J was trimmed by 4 bases and V by 3 bases; bases with no gene match: 5. CDR3 in amino acids: CASSGSGRRADTQYF. For the CDR3, the DNA is TGTGCCAGCAGCGGTAGCGGGAGGAGGGCAGATACGCAGTATTTT.

The V and J genes are TRBV4-1 and TRBJ2-7; TRBD1 aligns across 7 bases. Germline-derived CDR1 and CDR2 are MGHRA and YSYEKL. The CDR3 spans 18 residues. V dropped 0 bases and J dropped 2; count of bases not matched to a gene: 13. CDR3 bases: TGCGCCAGCAGCCAAGATATGTTTGACAGGGTAGTACCCTACGAGCAGTACTTC. This gives the protein CASSQDMFDRVVPYEQYF.

This clonotype was detected ten times or more. The chain has TRBV7-2 and TRBJ1-4, with 7 positions matching TRBD1. Germline assignment: CDR1 SGHTA and CDR2 FQGNSA. The trim removed 5 bases at V and 7 bases at J, leaving 10 bases unmatched. The CDR3 length is 15 residues. Here the CDR3 reads CASSQGFRQGEKLFF. The DNA of the CDR3 is TGTGCCAGCAGCCAGGGCTTCAGACAGGGTGAAAAACTGTTTTTT.